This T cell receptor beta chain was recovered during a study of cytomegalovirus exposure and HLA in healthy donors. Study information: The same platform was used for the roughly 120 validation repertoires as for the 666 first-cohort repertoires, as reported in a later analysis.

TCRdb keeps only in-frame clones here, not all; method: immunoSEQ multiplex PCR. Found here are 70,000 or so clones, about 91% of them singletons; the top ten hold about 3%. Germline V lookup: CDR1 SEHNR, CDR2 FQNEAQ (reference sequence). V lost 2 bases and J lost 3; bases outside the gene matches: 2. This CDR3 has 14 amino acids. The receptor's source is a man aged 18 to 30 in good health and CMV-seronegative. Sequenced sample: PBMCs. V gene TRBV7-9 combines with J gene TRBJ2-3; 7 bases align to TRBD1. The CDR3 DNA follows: TGTGCCAGCAGCTTAAGGGGGCGGACAGATACGCAGTATTTT. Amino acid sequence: CASSLRGRTDTQYF.